One and the same sample provided the 14 T cell receptor beta chains below, sequenced in a study of shared clonotypes between healthy human individuals (dated by TCRdb to the early 2020s). Library preparation employed the immunoSEQ multiplex PCR assay. This immuneACCESS table, as held by TCRdb, lists in-frame sequences with V and J called but not all clones. Of the missing ones, under half trace to an unresolved V gene in checked studies; the others have no known cause. The sample table holds about 770,000 clones, of which approximately 72% were seen once. Under 2% of the sample is taken by the ten largest. What was sequenced was memory CD4+ T cells sorted from blood. This specimen's cell subset or site label, interpreted: CD45RA-negative fraction. The receptors derive from a woman aged 30 to 39 in good health.

The gene calls are TRBV29-1 and TRBJ1-5; 10 bases map to TRBD1. Trimming at V came to 4 bases and at J to 6 bases, leaving 3 bases not matched to a gene. Germline CDR1 and CDR2: SQVTM and ANQGSEA. The CDR3 sequence is 13 residues long. Here the CDR3 reads CSVGQGAFQPQHF. CDR3 coding DNA: TGCAGCGTTGGACAGGGGGCGTTTCAGCCCCAGCATTTT.

In its sample, this clone was seen once. This sequence joins TRBV29-1 and TRBJ2-1; no clear D. The V gene's germline CDR1 is SQVTM and CDR2 ANQGSEA. CDR3 length: 12 residues. V dropped 3 bases and J dropped 5 bases, with 8 bases sitting between them. DNA for the CDR3: TGCAGCGTTGATGCGATGAACAATGAGCAGTTCTTC. Protein: CSVDAMNNEQFF.

In its sample, this clone was seen many times. J is TRBJ2-5 and V is TRBV6-5; 9 nucleotides align to TRBD1. Trimming removed 6 bases from V and 3 bases from J; junction bases left unmatched: 2. This CDR3 contains 13 residues. Germline values: CDR1 MNHEY, CDR2 SVGAGI. The CDR3 spells CASRGQGKETQYF. DNA for the CDR3: TGTGCCAGCAGGGGACAGGGTAAAGAGACCCAGTACTTC.

Only a few counts were recorded for this clone. The J gene is TRBJ1-1, the V gene TRBV5-1; 7 bases are a match to TRBD1. CDR3 size: 14 residues. V gave up 4 bases and J gave up 5 bases; unmatched junction bases: 8. CDR1 and CDR2 (germline): SGHRS, YFSETQ. Here the CDR3 reads CASSHRGGETEAFF. The CDR3 bases are TGCGCCAGCAGCCACAGGGGCGGTGAGACTGAAGCTTTCTTT.

This sequence joins TRBV6-1 and TRBJ2-7, with 11 bases aligning to TRBD2. CDR1 and CDR2 (germline): MNHNS, SASEGT. This CDR3 is built from 14 residues. The junction had 8 bases not matched to a gene; V was cut back by 8 bases and J by 5 bases. The CDR3 DNA follows: TGTGCCAGCGCTCTAGCGGGAGGATCGAACGAGCAGTACTTC. Its translation is CASALAGGSNEQYF.

The chain has TRBV6-1 and TRBJ1-2, with D uncertain. This CDR3 region has 11 residues. Germline V gene sequence: CDR1 MNHNS, CDR2 SASEGT. Trimming pared 11 bases from V and 4 bases from J, leaving 11 bases between. The CDR3 nucleotides are TGTGCCGGCCCGGGGATCTATGGCTACACCTTC. This gives the protein CAGPGIYGYTF.

Note on this clone: This sample also contains other DNA sequences that code for the same CDR3. This chain connects TRBV6-6 to TRBJ1-2, with a tentative D call TRBD1 (6 bases). Trimming removed 6 bases from V and 0 bases from J, with 8 bases in between. This CDR3 is 13 amino acids long. The V gene's germline CDR1 is MNHNY and CDR2 SVGAGI (reference sequence). CDR3 coding DNA: TGTGCCAGCAGCCGGACAGCTAACTATGGCTACACCTTC. Protein product: CASSRTANYGYTF.

V is TRBV9 and J is TRBJ2-7; D not resolved. This CDR3 contains 14 residues. Trimming stripped 0 bases from V and 2 bases from J, with 9 bases between. Germline V gives CDR1 SGDLS, CDR2 YYNGEE. The CDR3 reads CASSVEGATYEQYF. Here the CDR3 DNA reads TGTGCCAGCAGCGTAGAAGGCGCTACCTACGAGCAGTACTTC.

This clone was counted between two and nine times. Other DNA sequences in the sample encode the same CDR3. The chain joins TRBV27 to TRBJ2-7, with D tentatively TRBD1 (6 bases). The CDR3 sequence is 14 residues long. Trimming stripped 3 bases from V and 2 bases from J, with 11 bases between. CDR1 is MNHEY, CDR2 SMNVEV, per germline (reference sequence). CDR3 DNA: TGTGCCAGCAGTTTTTCGCAGGGGCCCTACGAGCAGTACTTC. This encodes CASSFSQGPYEQYF.

The chain employs TRBV15 and TRBJ2-5, with D unresolved. The CDR3 covers 15 residues. V lost 2 bases to trimming and J lost 4 bases, with 14 bases between them. Germline V lookup: CDR1 LNHNV, CDR2 YYDKDF (reference sequence). CDR3 in amino acids: CATSRLPPFAETQYF. For the CDR3, the DNA is TGTGCCACCAGCAGACTACCCCCCTTCGCAGAGACCCAGTACTTC.

This clone was seen many times. The chain links TRBV5-6 to TRBJ1-1, with 7 positions matching TRBD1. CDR3 length: 14 residues. Germline-derived CDR1 and CDR2 are SGHDT and YYEEEE. The V segment lost 4 bases and the J segment 1 base; nucleotides outside the gene matches: 4. Here the CDR3 reads CASSVGQQNTEAFF. CDR3 DNA sequence: TGTGCCAGCAGCGTGGGACAGCAGAACACTGAAGCTTTCTTT.

CDR3 sequence: CASSQERTTIYEQYF. Written as DNA, the CDR3 is TGCGCCAGCAGCCAAGAACGGACTACGATCTACGAGCAGTACTTC. The rearrangement joins TRBV4-1 to TRBJ2-7; maybe TRBD2 (6 bases). There are 15 residues in the CDR3. Germline V gene sequence: CDR1 MGHRA, CDR2 YSYEKL. V lost 0 bases and J lost 3, with 12 bases in between.

This clone has a handful of counts. The chain has TRBV15 and TRBJ1-5; D not resolved. The germline gives CDR1 LNHNV, CDR2 YYDKDF (reference sequence). The CDR3 length is 12 residues. Trimming took off 1 base at V and 5 bases at J, with 3 bases between the two ends. The CDR3 sequence is CATSRVDQPQHF. DNA of the CDR3: TGTGCCACCAGCAGAGTGGATCAGCCCCAGCATTTT.

Here the CDR3 reads CASSKRATRVGWEKYEQYF. CDR3 DNA sequence: TGTGCCAGCAGCAAAAGGGCGACTCGGGTGGGGTGGGAAAAATACGAGCAGTACTTC. The chain carries TRBV21-1 and TRBJ2-7. TRBV21-1 is designated a pseudogene. This CDR3 is 19 amino acids long.